This section outlines one TCR beta chain sequence together with its context. This clonotype was seen many times. Its antigen is not yet known. Base qualities are not provided; no much larger clone lies one nucleotide away. The germline V gene (reference sequence) sets CDR1 to SGHAT and CDR2 to FQDESV. The CDR3 numbers 15 residues from cysteine through phenylalanine. Only the CDR3 part of the read is kept: 45 bases, read in frame from the first base. V was cut back by 3 bases and J by 0 bases, leaving a gap of 11 bases between them. The data derive from a study of CD8 T cells in ankylosing spondylitis (dated by TCRdb to between 2016 and 2019). For the wider study: T cell receptor beta repertoires were profiled in healthy donors and ankylosing spondylitis patients so that disease-linked TCR variants could be found. In total, the full study cohort was made up of some 110 healthy donors and roughly 27 ankylosing spondylitis patients. Peripheral blood was sampled, and synovial fluid was additionally collected from ankylosing spondylitis patients. The study at large found these results: A TCR beta motif made up of several highly homologous amino acid variants appeared to be characteristic of blood from ankylosing spondylitis patients. A CD8+ phenotype was shown by the disease-linked clones, which were found at relatively low frequencies in peripheral blood. The disease-linked clones were reported as significantly enriched in matched synovial fluid samples from ankylosing spondylitis patients. Some motif variants had previously been reported in the synovial fluid and blood of reactive arthritis patients, which suggests shared mechanisms of disease initiation.

Sequencing was performed on an Illumina HiSeq 2500. Quantitative 5'-RACE with molecular barcodes was used to prepare TCR beta libraries. The original methods were these. A new computational method, built on a probabilistic model of VDJ rearrangement, was used to identify disease-linked TCR variants. TCRdb reprocessed the public reads (quality trimming at Q25 with fastp, clone calling with MiXCR) and kept in-frame beta chains. Merged by CDR3 protein, the rows form single entries marked with the most common genes and DNA. TCRdb's processing, not the authors' own work, is the source of the V and J calls. This sample lists 200,000 to 250,000 distinct CDR3 sequences; about 10% were detected once. The top ten clonotypes cover 20% to 25% of the sample.

The clonotype was recovered from a male donor with ankylosing spondylitis or in good health (not recorded which). The source material was blood, either unsorted or a sorted T cell fraction (not recorded which). The chain uses TRBV11-1 and TRBJ1-2; a confident D gene designation cannot be given. The nucleotides read TGTGCCAGCAGCTTGAGGCAGTCGACTAACTATGGCTACACCTTC. Its translation is CASSLRQSTNYGYTF.